This TCR beta chain appears in the sequencing data of a study of OX40 agonist ivuxolimab in advanced cancers. Study information: An agonistic anti-OX40 (CD134) antibody, ivuxolimab, was used to treat the patients.

The table came from immunoSEQ multiplex PCR; TCRdb's copy has only in-frame clones and leaves some out. The sample holds tens of thousands of clones, roughly 85% seen once. V shed 4 bases and J shed 5 bases, with 21 bases lying between them. The germline CDR1 and CDR2 sequences are SGHRS and YFSETQ. CDR3 length: 16 residues. The source of this sequence is an adult with an advanced solid tumor such as melanoma, head and neck, liver or kidney cancer. The sample consisted of CD4+ or CD8+ T cells sorted from blood, taken in a trial of the OX40 agonist ivuxolimab. The rearrangement joins TRBV5-1 to TRBJ2-5; the D call may be TRBD1 or TRBD2 (6 bases each). The CDR3 region is CASSLFVGGQGETQYF. CDR3 DNA sequence: TGCGCCAGCAGCCTCTTCGTCGGGGGCCAGGGGGAGACCCAGTACTTC.